Following are 19 T cell receptor beta chains from one sample sequenced in a study of T cells after yellow fever vaccination. Each CDR3 protein gets one entry after TCRdb re-called the 5' RACE reads with MiXCR. The table includes some 600,000 distinct CDR3 sequences, about 17% detected once. Material: PBMCs, obtained 4 to 5 days after the first yellow fever vaccination. These receptors all stem from a man younger than 35 who received the YFV17D yellow fever vaccine.

The J gene is TRBJ1-6, the V gene TRBV19; perhaps TRBD1 as D (5 bases). Trimming stripped 6 bases from V and 14 bases from J, with 23 bases between. CDR3 length equals 15 residues. The germline V gene encodes CDR1 LNHDA and CDR2 SQIVND (reference sequence). In nucleotides, the CDR3 is TGTGCCAGTAGCACTCCGGGACTCCCCCGGGGGACCCTCCACTTT. Amino acid sequence: CASSTPGLPRGTLHF.

This clonotype was detected only a few times. The chain couples TRBV19 to TRBJ1-5, with D unresolved. Trimming cost V 6 bases and J 5 bases, with 8 bases left between them. Per germline, CDR1 LNHDA and CDR2 SQIVND (reference sequence). There are 12 residues in the CDR3. The chain's CDR3 is CASRAGYQPQHF. Written as DNA, the CDR3 is TGTGCCAGTAGGGCCGGTTATCAGCCCCAGCATTTT.

The chain uses TRBV20-1 and TRBJ2-3; D ambiguous. CDR1 and CDR2 from the germline V gene are DFQATT and SNEGSKA (reference sequence). The germline V and J ends were trimmed by 0 bases and 4 bases, with 5 bases remaining between them. The CDR3 sequence is 12 residues long. CDR3 bases: TGCAGTGCTAGAGAGTCTCCAGATACGCAGTATTTT. Translation gives CSARESPDTQYF.

This clonotype was found many times. The CDR3 coding sequence is TGTGCCACCAGCAGAGATCGGGCAGATTTTTCCCCTATCGGCGGCAATCAGCCCCAGCATTTT. Residues: CATSRDRADFSPIGGNQPQHF. The chain links TRBV15 to TRBJ1-5; D is unresolved. This CDR3 has 21 residues. V was clipped by 0 bases and J by 2 bases, with 26 bases between them. The germline CDR1 and CDR2 sequences are LNHNV and YYDKDF (reference sequence).

J is TRBJ2-1 and V is TRBV9; no clear D gene. This CDR3 is 14 amino acids long. From germline, CDR1 is SGDLS and CDR2 YYNGEE. V lost 0 bases and J 3 bases, leaving 7 bases between the germline ends. The CDR3 protein is CASSVDGNYNEQFF. CDR3 nucleotides: TGTGCCAGCAGCGTAGATGGGAACTACAATGAGCAGTTCTTC. Combining the CDR3 with reference TRBV9 and TRBJ2-1 gives the whole variable domain DSGVTQTPKHLITATGQRVTLRCSPRSGDLSVYWYQQSLDQGLQFLIQYYNGEERAKGNILERFSAQQFPDLHSELNLSSLELGDSALYFCASSVDGNYNEQFFGPGTRLTVL.

This clonotype was counted a few times. The chain combines TRBV7-2 with TRBJ2-5; D gene unclear. CDR1 and CDR2 (germline): SGHTA, FQGNSA. CDR3 length equals 13 residues. Trimming took off 0 bases at V and 2 bases at J, with 4 bases between the two ends. CDR3 amino acids: CASSLAPQETQYF. The CDR3 DNA is TGTGCCAGCAGCTTAGCCCCACAAGAGACCCAGTACTTC.

This clonotype was counted only a few times. The chain combines TRBV6-5 with TRBJ1-2, with 9 bases identical to TRBD1. The CDR3 sequence is 12 residues long. V gave up 7 bases and J gave up 8 bases; unmatched junction bases: 5. Per the germline V gene, CDR1 is MNHEY and CDR2 is SVGAGI. The DNA of the CDR3 is TGTGCCAGCACCCTTGGGACAGGGGGCTACACCTTC. Its translation: CASTLGTGGYTF.

The chain links TRBV5-1 to TRBJ1-2, with 10 bases lining up with TRBD1. The germline V gene encodes CDR1 SGHRS and CDR2 YFSETQ. After removal of 3 bases from V and 1 base from J, the junction contained 3 bases not matched to a gene. The CDR3 has 15 amino acids. The CDR3: CASSSGQGDNYGYTF. DNA for the CDR3: TGCGCCAGCAGCTCAGGACAGGGGGATAACTATGGCTACACCTTC.

The chain uses TRBV7-3 and TRBJ2-3; possibly TRBD1 for D (5 bases). Between the trimmed V and J ends, which lost 2 bases and 7 bases, there was a span of 13 bases. The CDR3 covers 14 residues. Germline V gene data show CDR1 as SGHTA and CDR2 as FQGTGA. This CDR3 is CASSLQGGENTQYF. In DNA form, the CDR3 reads TGTGCCAGCAGCTTACAGGGTGGCGAGAATACGCAGTATTTT.

The chain links TRBV9 to TRBJ1-4, with D hard to call. V was cut by 0 bases and J by 6 bases, with 9 bases left in between. Germline loops: CDR1 SGDLS, CDR2 YYNGEE. This CDR3 spans 14 amino acids. The CDR3 region is CASSVGQHDEKLFF. CDR3 bases: TGTGCCAGCAGCGTAGGTCAGCACGATGAAAAACTGTTTTTT. Based on the CDR3 plus reference TRBV9 and TRBJ1-4, the full variable domain is DSGVTQTPKHLITATGQRVTLRCSPRSGDLSVYWYQQSLDQGLQFLIQYYNGEERAKGNILERFSAQQFPDLHSELNLSSLELGDSALYFCASSVGQHDEKLFFGSGTQLSVL.

The J gene is TRBJ1-1, the V gene TRBV28; 9 nucleotides line up with TRBD1. The CDR3 totals 15 residues. Trimming took 5 bases from V and 7 from J; bases not matched to a gene: 11. The germline V gene encodes CDR1 MDHEN and CDR2 SYDVKM. CDR3 amino acids: CASSPLMDRGIEAFF. Written as DNA, the CDR3 is TGTGCCAGCAGTCCCTTGATGGACAGGGGAATTGAAGCTTTCTTT.

This clonotype was seen a handful of times. This chain joins TRBV20-1 and TRBJ1-2; 7 bases fit TRBD1. The CDR3 spans 13 residues. Unmatched junction bases numbered 5, after V lost 3 bases and J lost 4 bases. Germline CDR1 DFQATT, CDR2 SNEGSKA (reference sequence). The CDR3 region is CSARVGGGYGYTF. Written as DNA, the CDR3 is TGCAGTGCTAGGGTAGGGGGCGGCTATGGCTACACCTTC.

This clonotype turned up a few times. The chain couples TRBV29-1 to TRBJ2-1, with D uncertain. V was cut by 4 bases and J by 3 bases, with 13 bases left in between. The CDR3 length is 14 residues. CDR1 is SQVTM and CDR2 is ANQGSEA in the germline V gene. The CDR3 is CSVGIYLLYNEQFF. The CDR3 DNA is TGCAGCGTTGGAATCTATCTCCTCTACAATGAGCAGTTCTTC.

This clonotype was recorded a few times. The rearrangement links TRBV4-2 to TRBJ2-3; 10 bases align to TRBD2. This CDR3 has 16 residues. Germline CDR1 LGHNA, CDR2 YNFKEQ. The V segment lost 7 bases and the J segment 0 bases; nucleotides outside the gene matches: 7. CDR3 in DNA: TGTGCCAGCAACCCGGGACTAGCGACTAGCACAGATACGCAGTATTTT. Amino acids: CASNPGLATSTDTQYF.

Ten or more counts support this clonotype. One junction end does not reproduce the germline sequence, and a read error may be involved. The chain recombines TRBV4-3 with TRBJ1-1; no clear D gene. This CDR3 has 11 residues. Germline lookup yields CDR1 LGHNA and CDR2 YSLEER. CDR3 residues: CASSQDTEAFF. The CDR3 coding sequence is TGTGCCAGCAGCCAAGACACTGAAGCTTTCTTT.

There are many counts of this clonotype. The chain joins TRBV7-2 to TRBJ1-5; TRBD1 aligns across 8 bases. Germline CDR1 is SGHTA and CDR2 is FQGNSA. The V segment lost 3 bases and the J segment 7 bases; nucleotides outside the gene matches: 2. The CDR3 is 13 amino acids. The CDR3 DNA reads TGTGCCAGCAGCTTGGACAGGGAACAGCCCCAGCATTTT. Translating gives CASSLDREQPQHF.

This clonotype was detected only a few times. The genes are TRBV7-8 and TRBJ1-4, with unresolved D. This CDR3 comprises 16 residues. Germline V CDR1 and CDR2: SGHVS, FQNEAQ. V shed 2 bases and J shed 3 bases, with 13 bases lying between them. For the CDR3, the DNA is TGTGCCAGCAGCTTAAGTCGATCCAGATCTAATGAAAAACTGTTTTTT. It encodes CASSLSRSRSNEKLFF.

This clonotype was seen only a few times. The chain uses TRBV5-1 and TRBJ2-3; D is unresolved. Trimming took off 1 base at V and 1 base at J, with 7 bases between the two ends. Germline V gene lookup returns CDR1 SGHRS and CDR2 YFSETQ. This CDR3 is 14 amino acids long. As DNA, the CDR3 is TGCGCCAGCAGCTTGCTAGAGCGCACAGATACGCAGTATTTT. As protein: CASSLLERTDTQYF. The full variable domain, with the rest looked up from reference TRBV5-1 and TRBJ2-3, is KAGVTQTPRYLIKTRGQQVTLSCSPISGHRSVSWYQQTPGQGLQFLFEYFSETQRNKGNFPGRFSGRQFSNSRSEMNVSTLELGDSALYLCASSLLERTDTQYFGPGTRLTVL.

This clonotype was detected a few times. The chain links TRBV12-5 to TRBJ1-3; no definite D call. The V and J ends lost 0 bases and 0 bases respectively, with 6 bases between them. CDR1 and CDR2 (germline): LGHNT, FRNRAP. The CDR3 runs 15 residues. The CDR3 nucleotides are TGTGCTAGTGGTTTGGTCCGGTACTCTGGAAACACCATATATTTT. Protein sequence: CASGLVRYSGNTIYF. Full variable domain (missing parts from reference TRBV12-5 and TRBJ1-3): DARVTQTPRHKVTEMGQEVTMRCQPILGHNTVFWYRQTMMQGLELLAYFRNRAPLDDSGMPKDRFSAEMPDATLATLKIQPSEPRDSAVYFCASGLVRYSGNTIYFGEGSWLTVV.